Sequencing of this T cell receptor (beta chain) was carried out in a study of cytomegalovirus exposure and HLA in healthy donors. Study-level findings and limits: A later analysis linked a missense DCLRE1C variant to TCR beta V- and J-gene trimming.

V gave up 6 bases and J gave up 6 bases, with 20 bases separating them. The germline CDR1 and CDR2 sequences are MRHNA and SNTAGT. The length of the CDR3 is 15 residues. The PCR made use of 60 Vbeta and 13 Jbeta primers. Sequencing was performed with immunoSEQ multiplex PCR; in TCRdb, only in-frame clones are kept and a portion is missing. Seen here are about 230,000 clones, about 88% observed once, and the top ten hold about 0.25%. This clone was counted between two and nine times. Its specificity is not known. This chain links TRBV6-4 with TRBJ1-1; D not resolved. What was sequenced was PBMCs. This clonotype was obtained from a girl aged 2 to 9 in good health and CMV-seronegative. The CDR3 protein is CASRAGGAANAEAFF. CDR3 in DNA: TGTGCCAGCAGGGCAGGAGGTGCAGCCAACGCTGAAGCTTTCTTT.